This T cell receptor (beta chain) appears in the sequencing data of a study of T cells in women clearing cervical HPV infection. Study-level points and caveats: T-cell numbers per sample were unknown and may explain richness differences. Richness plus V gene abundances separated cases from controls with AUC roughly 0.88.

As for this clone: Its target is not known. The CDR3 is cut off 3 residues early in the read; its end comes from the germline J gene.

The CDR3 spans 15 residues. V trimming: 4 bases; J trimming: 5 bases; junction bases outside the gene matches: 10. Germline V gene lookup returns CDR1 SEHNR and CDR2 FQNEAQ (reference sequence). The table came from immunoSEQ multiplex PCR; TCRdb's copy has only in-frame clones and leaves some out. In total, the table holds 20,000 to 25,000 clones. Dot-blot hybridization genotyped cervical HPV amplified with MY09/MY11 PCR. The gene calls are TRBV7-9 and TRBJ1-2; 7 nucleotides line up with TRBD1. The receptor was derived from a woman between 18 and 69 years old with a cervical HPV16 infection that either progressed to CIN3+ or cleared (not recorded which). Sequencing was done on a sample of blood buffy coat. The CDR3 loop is CASSSHDRALYGYTF. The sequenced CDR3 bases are TGTGCCAGCAGCTCCCATGACAGGGCGCTTTATGGC. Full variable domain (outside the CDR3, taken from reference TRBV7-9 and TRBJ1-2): DTGVSQNPRHKITKRGQNVTFRCDPISEHNRLYWYRQTLGQGPEFLTYFQNEAQLEKSRLLSDRFSAERPKGSFSTLEIQRTEQGDSAMYLCASSSHDRALYGYTFGSGTRLTVV.